This TCR beta chain was identified during a study of cytomegalovirus exposure and HLA in healthy donors. Study-level results: Specificity for CMV antigens was confirmed in vitro for a few of the CMV-associated chains. The TCR clusters that emerged in the first cohort tended, a later analysis found, to co-occur in the 120 or so validation repertoires.

The validation cohort, a group of over a hundred subjects, included the donors and was separate from the roughly 670-subject first cohort. Turning to this clone: Antigen specificity is unknown.

Germline assignment: CDR1 SGHNT and CDR2 YYREEE (reference sequence). CDR3 size: 14 residues. The V segment lost 7 bases and the J segment 3 bases; nucleotides outside the gene matches: 0. Data came from immunoSEQ multiplex PCR; TCRdb stores just in-frame clones and leaves some out. The sample has 130,000 to 150,000 clones, roughly 89% seen once. The rearrangement links TRBV5-4 to TRBJ2-2, with TRBD2 matching over 13 bases. Material: PBMCs. The TCR comes from a woman under 30 in good health and CMV-seropositive. CDR3 in amino acids: CASGTSGDTGELFF. The CDR3 nucleotides are TGTGCCAGCGGGACTAGCGGGGACACCGGGGAGCTGTTTTTT.